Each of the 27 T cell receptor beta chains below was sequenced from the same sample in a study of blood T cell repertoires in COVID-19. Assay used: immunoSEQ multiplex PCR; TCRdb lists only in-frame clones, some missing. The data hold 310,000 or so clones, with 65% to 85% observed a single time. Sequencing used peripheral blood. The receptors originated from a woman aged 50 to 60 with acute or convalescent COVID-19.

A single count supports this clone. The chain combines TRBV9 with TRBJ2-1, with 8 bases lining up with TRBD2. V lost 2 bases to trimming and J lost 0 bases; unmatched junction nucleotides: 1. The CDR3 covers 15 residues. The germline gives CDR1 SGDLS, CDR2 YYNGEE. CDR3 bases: TGTGCCAGCAGCGTGACTAGCGCCTCCTACAATGAGCAGTTCTTC. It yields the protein CASSVTSASYNEQFF.

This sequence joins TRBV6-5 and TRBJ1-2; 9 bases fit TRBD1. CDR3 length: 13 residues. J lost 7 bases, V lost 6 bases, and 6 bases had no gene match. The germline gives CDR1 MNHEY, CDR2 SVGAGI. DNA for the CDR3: TGTGCCAGCAGCCTGGGACAGGGAGTTGGCTACACCTTC. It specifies CASSLGQGVGYTF.

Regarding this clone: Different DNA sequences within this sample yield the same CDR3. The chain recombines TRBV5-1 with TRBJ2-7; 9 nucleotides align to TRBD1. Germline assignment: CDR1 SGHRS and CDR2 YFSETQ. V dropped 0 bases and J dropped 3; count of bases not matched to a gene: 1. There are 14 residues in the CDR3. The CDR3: CASSLAGQGYEQYF. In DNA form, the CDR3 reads TGCGCCAGCAGCTTGGCGGGACAGGGCTACGAGCAGTACTTC.

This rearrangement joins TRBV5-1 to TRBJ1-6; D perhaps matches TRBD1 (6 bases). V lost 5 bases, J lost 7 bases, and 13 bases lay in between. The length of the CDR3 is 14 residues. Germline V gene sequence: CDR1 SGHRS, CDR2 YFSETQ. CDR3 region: CASRLQGDNSPLHF. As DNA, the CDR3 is TGCGCCAGCAGGTTACAGGGTGACAATTCACCCCTCCACTTT.

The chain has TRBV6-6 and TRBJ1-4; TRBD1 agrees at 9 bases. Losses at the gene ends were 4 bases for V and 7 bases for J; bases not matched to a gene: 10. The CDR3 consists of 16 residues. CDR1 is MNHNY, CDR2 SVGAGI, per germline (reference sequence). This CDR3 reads CASSSVQGARGEKLFF. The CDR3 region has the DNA TGTGCCAGCAGTTCGGTACAGGGGGCTCGGGGTGAAAAACTGTTTTTT.

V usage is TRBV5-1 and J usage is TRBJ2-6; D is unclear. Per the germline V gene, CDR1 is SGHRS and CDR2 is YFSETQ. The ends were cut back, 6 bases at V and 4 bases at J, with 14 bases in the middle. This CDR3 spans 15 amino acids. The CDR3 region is CASKQINAGANVLTF. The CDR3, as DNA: TGCGCCAGCAAACAAATAAATGCAGGGGCCAACGTCCTGACTTTC.

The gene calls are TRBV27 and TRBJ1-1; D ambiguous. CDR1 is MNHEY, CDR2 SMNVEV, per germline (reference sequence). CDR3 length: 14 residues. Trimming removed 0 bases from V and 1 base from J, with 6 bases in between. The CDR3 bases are TGTGCCAGCAGTTTATCGATAGCGAACACTGAAGCTTTCTTT. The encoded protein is CASSLSIANTEAFF.

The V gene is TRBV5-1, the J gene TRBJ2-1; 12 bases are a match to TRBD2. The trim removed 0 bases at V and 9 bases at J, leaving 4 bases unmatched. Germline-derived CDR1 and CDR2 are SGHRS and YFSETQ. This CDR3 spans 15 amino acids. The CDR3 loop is CASSLGTSGTSEQFF. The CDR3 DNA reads TGCGCCAGCAGCTTGGGGACTAGCGGGACAAGTGAGCAGTTCTTC.

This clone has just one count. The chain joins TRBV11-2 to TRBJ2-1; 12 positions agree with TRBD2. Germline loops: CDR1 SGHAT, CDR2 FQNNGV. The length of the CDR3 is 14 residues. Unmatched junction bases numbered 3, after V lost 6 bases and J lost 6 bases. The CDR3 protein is CASRKLAGGNEQFF. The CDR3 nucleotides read TGTGCCAGCAGAAAACTAGCGGGAGGCAATGAGCAGTTCTTC.

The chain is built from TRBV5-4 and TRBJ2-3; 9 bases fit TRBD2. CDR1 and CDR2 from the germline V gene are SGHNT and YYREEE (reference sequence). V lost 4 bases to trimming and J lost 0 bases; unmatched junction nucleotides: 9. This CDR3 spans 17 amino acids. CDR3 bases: TGTGCCAGCAGCGCGGGGGGGGTAACATATAGCACAGATACGCAGTATTTT. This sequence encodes CASSAGGVTYSTDTQYF.

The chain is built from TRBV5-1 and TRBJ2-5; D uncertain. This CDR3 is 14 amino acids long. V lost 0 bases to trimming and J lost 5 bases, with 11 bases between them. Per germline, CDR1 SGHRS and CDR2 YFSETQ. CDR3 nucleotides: TGCGCCAGCAGCTTGGAGGTTCTCGGGGAGACCCAGTACTTC. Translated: CASSLEVLGETQYF.

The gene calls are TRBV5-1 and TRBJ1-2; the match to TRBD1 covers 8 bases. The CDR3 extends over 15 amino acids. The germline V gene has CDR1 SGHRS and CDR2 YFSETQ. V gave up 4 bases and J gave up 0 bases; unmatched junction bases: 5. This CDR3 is CASSATGGPNYGYTF. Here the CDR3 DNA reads TGCGCCAGCAGCGCCACAGGGGGTCCTAACTATGGCTACACCTTC.

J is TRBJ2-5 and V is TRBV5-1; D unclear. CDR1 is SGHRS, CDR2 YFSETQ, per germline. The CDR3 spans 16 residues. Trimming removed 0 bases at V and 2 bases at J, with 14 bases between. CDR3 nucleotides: TGCGCCAGCAGCTTGGCCCCCTCGGGTGAGCAAGAGACCCAGTACTTC. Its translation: CASSLAPSGEQETQYF.

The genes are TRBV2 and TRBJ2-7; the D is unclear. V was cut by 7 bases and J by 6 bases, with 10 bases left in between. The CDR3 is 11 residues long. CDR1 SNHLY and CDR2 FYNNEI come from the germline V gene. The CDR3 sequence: CASKVSSEQYV. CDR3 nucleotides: TGTGCCAGCAAGGTCTCTAGCGAGCAGTACGTC.

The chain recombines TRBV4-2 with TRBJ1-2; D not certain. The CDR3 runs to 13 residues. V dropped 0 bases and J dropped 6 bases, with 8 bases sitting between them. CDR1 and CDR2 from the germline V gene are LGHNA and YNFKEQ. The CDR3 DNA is TGTGCCAGCAGCCAAGAAATCGGGGATGGCTACACCTTC. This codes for CASSQEIGDGYTF.

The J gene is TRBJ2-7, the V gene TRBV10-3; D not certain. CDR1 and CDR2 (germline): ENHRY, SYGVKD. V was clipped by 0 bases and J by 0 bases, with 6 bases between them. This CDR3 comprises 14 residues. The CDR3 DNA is TGTGCCATCAGTGAGTCTCGGGTCTCCTACGAGCAGTACTTC. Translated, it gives CAISESRVSYEQYF.

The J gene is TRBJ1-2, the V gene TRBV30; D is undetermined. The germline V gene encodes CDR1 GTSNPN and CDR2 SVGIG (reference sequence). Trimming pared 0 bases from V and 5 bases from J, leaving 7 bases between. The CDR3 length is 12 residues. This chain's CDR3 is CAWSVRAYGYTF. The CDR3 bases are TGTGCCTGGAGTGTACGCGCTTATGGCTACACCTTC.

This CDR3 is CASSRQAGLAGISDTQYF. CDR3 bases: TGTGCCAGTAGCCGCCAAGCCGGACTAGCGGGTATATCAGATACGCAGTATTTT. The chain joins TRBV19 to TRBJ2-3, with 11 bases identical to TRBD2. This CDR3 contains 18 residues. V gave up 6 bases and J gave up 4 bases; unmatched junction bases: 15. The germline V gene has CDR1 LNHDA and CDR2 SQIVND (reference sequence). Full variable domain (outside the CDR3, taken from reference TRBV19 and TRBJ2-3): DGGITQSPKYLFRKEGQNVTLSCEQNLNHDAMYWYRQDPGQGLRLIYYSQIVNDFQKGDIAEGYSVSREKKESFPLTVTSAQKNPTAFYLCASSRQAGLAGISDTQYFGPGTRLTVL.

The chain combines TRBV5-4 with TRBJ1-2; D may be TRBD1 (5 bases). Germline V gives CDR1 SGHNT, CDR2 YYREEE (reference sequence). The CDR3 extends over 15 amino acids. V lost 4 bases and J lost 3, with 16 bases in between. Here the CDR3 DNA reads TGTGCCAGCAGCAACCCTCTGCCGGGGGACTATGGCTACACCTTC. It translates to CASSNPLPGDYGYTF.

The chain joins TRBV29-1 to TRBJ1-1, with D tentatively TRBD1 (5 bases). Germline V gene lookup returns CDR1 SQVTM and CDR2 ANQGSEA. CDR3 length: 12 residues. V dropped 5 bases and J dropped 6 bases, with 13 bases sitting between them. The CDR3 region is CSVWGGIAEAFF. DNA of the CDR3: TGCAGCGTTTGGGGGGGTATCGCTGAAGCTTTCTTT.

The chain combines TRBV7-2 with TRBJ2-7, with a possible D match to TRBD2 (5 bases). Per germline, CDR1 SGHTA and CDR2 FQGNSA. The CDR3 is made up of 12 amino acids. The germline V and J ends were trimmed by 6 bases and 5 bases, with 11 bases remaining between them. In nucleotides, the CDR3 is TGTGCCAGCAGTTATATGACTAACGAGCAGTACTTC. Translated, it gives CASSYMTNEQYF.

The CDR3: CASSLVGIRQYHNTEAFF. The CDR3 DNA sequence: TGTGCCAGCAGCTTAGTAGGGATCCGACAGTATCACAACACTGAAGCTTTCTTT. The J gene is TRBJ1-1, the V gene TRBV11-2; TRBD1 is a possible D gene (5 bases). The CDR3 runs 18 residues. Trimming shortened V by 1 base and J by 2 bases, and 20 bases separated the two germline ends. In germline, CDR1 is SGHAT, CDR2 FQNNGV.

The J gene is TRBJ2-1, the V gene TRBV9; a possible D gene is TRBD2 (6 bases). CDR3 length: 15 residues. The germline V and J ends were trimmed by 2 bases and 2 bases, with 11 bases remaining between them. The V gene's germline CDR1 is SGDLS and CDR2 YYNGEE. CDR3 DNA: TGTGCCAGCAGCGTTCCGGGAGTGGCCTACAATGAGCAGTTCTTC. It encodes CASSVPGVAYNEQFF.

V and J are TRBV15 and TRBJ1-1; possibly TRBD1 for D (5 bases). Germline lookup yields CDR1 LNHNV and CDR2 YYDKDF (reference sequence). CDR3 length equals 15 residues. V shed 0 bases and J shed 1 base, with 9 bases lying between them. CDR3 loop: CATSREYQGNTEAFF. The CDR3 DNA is TGTGCCACCAGCAGAGAATATCAGGGGAACACTGAAGCTTTCTTT. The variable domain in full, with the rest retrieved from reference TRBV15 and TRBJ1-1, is DAMVIQNPRYQVTQFGKPVTLSCSQTLNHNVMYWYQQKSSQAPKLLFHYYDKDFNNEADTPDNFQSRRPNTSFCFLDIRSPGLGDTAMYLCATSREYQGNTEAFFGQGTRLTVV.

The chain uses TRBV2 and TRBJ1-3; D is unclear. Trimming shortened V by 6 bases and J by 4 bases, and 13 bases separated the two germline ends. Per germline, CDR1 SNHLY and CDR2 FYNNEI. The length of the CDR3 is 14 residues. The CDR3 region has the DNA TGTGCCAGCAGCCCCCCCGCCGAGGGAAACACCATATATTTT. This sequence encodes CASSPPAEGNTIYF.

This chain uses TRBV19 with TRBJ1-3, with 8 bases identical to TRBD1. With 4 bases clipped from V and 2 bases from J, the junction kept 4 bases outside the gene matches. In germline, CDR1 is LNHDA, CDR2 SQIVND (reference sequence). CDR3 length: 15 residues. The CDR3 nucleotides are TGTGCCAGTAGTACAACAGGGGGGCCTGGAAACACCATATATTTT. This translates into CASSTTGGPGNTIYF.

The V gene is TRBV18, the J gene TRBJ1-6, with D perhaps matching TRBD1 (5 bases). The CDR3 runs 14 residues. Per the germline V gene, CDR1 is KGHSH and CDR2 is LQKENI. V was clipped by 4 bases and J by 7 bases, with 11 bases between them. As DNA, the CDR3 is TGTGCCAGCTCACTTCAGGGTGGAAATTCACCCCTCCACTTT. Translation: CASSLQGGNSPLHF.